This T cell receptor (beta chain) was captured in a study of T cell responses to AZD1222 COVID-19 vaccine. Notes on the study in general: The repertoires were collected only after the peak T cell response. The donors showed a predominance of white British ancestry and of females, with possible underestimation of clonal diversity.

Libraries were prepared by immunoSEQ multiplex PCR; TCRdb keeps only in-frame clonotypes and omits some of them. The sample shows around 99,000 clones, under 95% of them seen only once. Points on this clone: Its specificity is not known.

Trimming pared 4 bases from V and 3 bases from J, leaving 13 bases between. The germline CDR1 and CDR2 sequences are SGDLS and YYNGEE. The CDR3 runs 14 residues. Doses given second, at about 4 or about 12 weeks, were pooled. This specimen was peripheral blood, taken 28 days after the second AZD1222 dose. The chain recombines TRBV9 with TRBJ1-1, with D perhaps matching TRBD1 (6 bases). The sequence was collected from an adult who received the AZD1222 COVID-19 vaccine. The CDR3 sequence is CASSSGAGDTEAFF. CDR3 bases: TGTGCCAGCAGCTCAGGGGCCGGGGACACTGAAGCTTTCTTT.